The clone carrying this TCR beta chain appeared once. Its antigen is currently unknown. V lost 6 bases and J lost 3; bases outside the gene matches: 16. There are 20 residues in the CDR3. Per the germline V gene, CDR1 is SGHVS and CDR2 is FQNEAQ. The assay was immunoSEQ multiplex PCR, and TCRdb's table has in-frame clones only and misses some. The sample has tens of thousands of clones; around 95% are singletons. The data derive from a study of human thymus T cells. The study's findings and limits: Within thymic and blood repertoires, V and J gene usage appeared to be biased.

Thymic samples were excised during corrective heart operations. The genes are TRBV7-8 and TRBJ2-2; 13 positions agree with TRBD2. The sequenced sample consisted of thymus tissue. The sequence came from a girl under two years old with a congenital heart defect but otherwise immunologically healthy. The CDR3 here is CASRLKRTSGRGGDTGELFF. CDR3 DNA: TGTGCCAGCAGACTCAAACGGACTAGCGGGAGAGGGGGTGACACCGGGGAGCTGTTTTTT.